Included here is one T cell receptor beta chain sequence, with context. This record comes from a study of T cell responses to AZD1222 COVID-19 vaccine. V lost 9 bases and J lost 9, with 15 bases in between. Looked up from germline, CDR1 is MNHEY and CDR2 is SVGAGI. The CDR3 consists of 12 residues. The assay was immunoSEQ multiplex PCR, and TCRdb's table has in-frame clones only and misses some. The sample records about 100,000 clones, about 89% being singletons. The V and J genes are TRBV6-5 and TRBJ2-1, with D perhaps given as TRBD1 or TRBD2 (5 bases each). Here the sequenced sample was peripheral blood, taken on day 0 of AZD1222 vaccination. The sequence derives from an adult in good health. CDR3 nucleotides: TGTGCCAGTGGCCGGATGGGGACTGAGCAGTTCTTC. Translated, it gives CASGRMGTEQFF.